This T cell receptor (beta chain) was captured in a study of blood T cells in healthy people across ages. The CDR3 is made up of 14 amino acids. Between the trimmed V and J ends, which lost 1 base and 6 bases, there was a span of 10 bases. CDR1 is SGHRS, CDR2 YFSETQ, per germline. This clonotype was seen a handful of times. Approximately 9.4 milliliters was the volume of peripheral blood drawn from each donor. Isolated per sample were at least 6 million PBMCs. The second PCR ran about 6 to 11 cycles with a sample-barcoded 5' primer and J-beta primers. Template switching added a 12-random-nucleotide identifier to every cDNA molecule. TCRdb reanalysed the 5' RACE reads using MiXCR and keeps one entry per CDR3 protein. Here the sample spans 1.5 million to 2 million distinct CDR3 sequences, approximately 32% being singletons.

The clonotype originates from a woman aged 25 to 45 in good health. This chain joins TRBV5-1 and TRBJ2-2, with no clear D. The sequenced material came from blood. CDR3 protein: CASSLYTAAGELFF. CDR3 DNA sequence: TGCGCCAGCAGCTTGTATACGGCGGCCGGGGAGCTGTTTTTT.